Presented here are 21 T cell receptor beta chains from one specimen sequenced in a study of shared clonotypes between healthy human individuals. Method: immunoSEQ multiplex PCR; TCRdb's copy keeps in-frame clones and lacks some. The data contain under 600,000 clones, over 60% of them singletons. The sample taken for sequencing was PBMCs. All receptors derive from a woman between 40 and 50 years old in good health. Some clones in this sample may be carry-over from other donors' samples.

This chain uses TRBV10-2 with TRBJ2-1; TRBD2 aligns across 12 bases. CDR3 length equals 15 residues. Trimming took 10 bases from V and 7 from J; bases not matched to a gene: 11. Germline V lookup: CDR1 WSHSY, CDR2 SAAADI. The CDR3 loop is CATRPGTSGQNEQFF. CDR3 nucleotides: TGCGCCACCCGCCCCGGGACTAGCGGGCAGAATGAGCAGTTCTTC.

This clone was seen repeatedly, ten times or more. The chain recombines TRBV7-9 with TRBJ1-3; a possible D gene is TRBD1 (5 bases). This CDR3 region has 17 residues. CDR1 and CDR2 (germline): SEHNR, FQNEAQ (reference sequence). V lost 1 base, J lost 0 bases, and 13 bases lay in between. CDR3 nucleotide sequence: TGTGCCAGCAGCTTAGGTCAGGGACGCGGCTCTGGAAACACCATATATTTT. It codes for CASSLGQGRGSGNTIYF.

The chain carries TRBV19 and TRBJ1-5, with 7 positions matching TRBD1. J lost 6 bases, V lost 4 bases, and 9 bases had no gene match. Germline V gene lookup returns CDR1 LNHDA and CDR2 SQIVND (reference sequence). This CDR3 has 15 residues. The CDR3: CASSKGGNRGQPQHF. The CDR3 DNA sequence: TGTGCCAGTAGTAAAGGGGGCAATCGGGGTCAGCCCCAGCATTTT.

The chain joins TRBV11-2 to TRBJ2-5; D gene uncertain. CDR3 size: 12 residues. Germline loops: CDR1 SGHAT, CDR2 FQNNGV. V lost 6 bases to trimming and J lost 4 bases, with 9 bases between them. The CDR3 spells CASSSRRETQYF. In DNA, the CDR3 is TGTGCCAGCAGTTCCAGGAGAGAGACCCAGTACTTC.

V is TRBV7-8 and J is TRBJ2-7; 7 positions agree with TRBD1. V shed 5 bases, J shed 4 bases, and the junction held 8 bases outside the gene matches. The CDR3 spans 14 residues. Germline CDR1 reads SGHVS; CDR2 reads FQNEAQ. The CDR3 region is CASSETGNDYEQYF. The DNA of the CDR3 is TGTGCCAGCAGCGAGACAGGGAATGATTACGAGCAGTACTTC.

This clone is a singleton in its sample. The V call is TRBV20-1, the J call TRBJ2-1; D not resolved. The CDR3 is 10 residues long. Germline CDR1 DFQATT, CDR2 SNEGSKA (reference sequence). V was clipped by 6 bases and J by 7 bases, with 7 bases between them. As DNA, the CDR3 is TGCAGTGCCCAAGGGAATGAGCAGTTCTTC. This translates into CSAQGNEQFF.

J is TRBJ1-4 and V is TRBV30, with D tentatively TRBD1 (5 bases). Germline V CDR1 and CDR2: GTSNPN, SVGIG (reference sequence). Trimming pared 8 bases from V and 0 bases from J, leaving 13 bases between. This CDR3 spans 14 amino acids. CDR3 nucleotides: TGTGCCCGGGGGGGTCGTGCAACTAATGAAAAACTGTTTTTT. It translates to CARGGRATNEKLFF.

About this clone: An end of the junction differs from the germline gene, which may be a read error. This chain links TRBV7-7 with TRBJ2-2, with TRBD1 matching 10 bases. CDR3 length equals 16 residues. Germline CDR1 SSHAT, CDR2 FNYEAQ (reference sequence). CDR3 residues: CASSLGTGESTGELFF. CDR3 coding DNA: TGTGCTAGCAGCTTAGGGACAGGGGAGAGCACCGGGGAGCTGTTTTTT.

A remark on this clone: Given a far larger clone just one base away, this is likely a sequencing read error. This chain links TRBV30 with TRBJ1-4, with TRBD1 as a possible D gene (5 bases). Per germline, CDR1 GTSNPN and CDR2 SVGIG (reference sequence). V dropped 0 bases and J dropped 8 bases, with 16 bases sitting between them. The CDR3 is made up of 15 amino acids. In DNA, the CDR3 is TGTGCCTGGAGTGTACTCGGGGCGAGGGGCGAAAAACTGTTTTTT. This sequence encodes CAWSVLGARGEKLFF.

The chain employs TRBV7-3 and TRBJ1-2; the D is unclear. The CDR3 sequence is 13 residues long. Trimming removed 0 bases from V and 4 bases from J, with 6 bases in between. The germline V gene has CDR1 SGHTA and CDR2 FQGTGA. CDR3 residues: CASSLTSGYGYTF. CDR3 bases: TGTGCCAGCAGCTTAACGTCTGGCTATGGCTACACCTTC. Complete variable domain (other parts from reference TRBV7-3 and TRBJ1-2): GAGVSQTPSNKVTEKGKYVELRCDPISGHTALYWYRQSLGQGPEFLIYFQGTGAADDSGLPNDRFFAVRPEGSVSTLKIQRTERGDSAVYLCASSLTSGYGYTFGSGTRLTVV.

The chain couples TRBV4-2 to TRBJ2-7, with 8 bases matching TRBD1. The CDR3 is 15 amino acids. J gave up 3 bases and V 1 base, and 5 bases lay outside the gene matches. CDR1 and CDR2 (germline): LGHNA, YNFKEQ. As DNA, the CDR3 is TGTGCCAGCAGCCAAGTAGGGACAGGACACTACGAGCAGTACTTC. It yields the protein CASSQVGTGHYEQYF.

This clone was seen many times. V and J are TRBV5-1 and TRBJ1-5; D uncertain. Germline-derived CDR1 and CDR2 are SGHRS and YFSETQ. V was shortened by 4 bases and J by 7 bases, with 15 bases between the two germline ends. This CDR3 contains 14 residues. Here the CDR3 DNA reads TGCGCCAGCAGCCCACCCCCGGGTGGGCAGCCCCAGCATTTT. It yields the protein CASSPPPGGQPQHF.

The chain is built from TRBV28 and TRBJ2-7; no clear D. V lost 3 bases and J 4 bases, leaving 7 bases between the germline ends. The CDR3 has 12 residues. Germline values: CDR1 MDHEN, CDR2 SYDVKM. In nucleotides, the CDR3 is TGTGCCAGCAGTTTGCTCAGGTACGAGCAGTACTTC. It is translated as CASSLLRYEQYF.

V gene TRBV7-2 combines with J gene TRBJ2-7; 10 bases align to TRBD2. J gave up 6 bases and V 5 bases, and 10 bases lay outside the gene matches. CDR1 SGHTA and CDR2 FQGNSA come from the germline V gene. The CDR3 totals 15 residues. CDR3 protein: CASSTVAGGYVEQYF. CDR3 in DNA: TGTGCCAGCAGCACGGTAGCGGGAGGTTACGTCGAGCAGTACTTC.

Note on this clone: Being one base from a much bigger clone, this may be a read error. This specimen includes other DNA sequences encoding the same CDR3. The genes are TRBV7-3 and TRBJ2-3; D unresolved. Germline CDR1 is SGHTA and CDR2 is FQGTGA. This CDR3 has 11 amino acids. CDR3 residues: CASSLTDTQYF. The CDR3 DNA is TGCGCCAGCAGCTTAACAGATACGCAGTATTTT.

The V call is TRBV18, the J call TRBJ2-7; 9 bases are a match to TRBD1. The trim removed 2 bases at V and 2 bases at J, leaving 4 bases unmatched. The length of the CDR3 is 15 residues. Germline CDR1 KGHSH, CDR2 LQKENI. The CDR3: CASSPVGTGPYEQYF. CDR3 bases: TGTGCCAGCTCACCAGTTGGGACAGGGCCCTACGAGCAGTACTTC.

The chain uses TRBV18 and TRBJ2-5; a weak D match, TRBD2 (7 bases). The J call could be wrong; TRBJ2-7 is a better fit for the DNA end. Germline values: CDR1 KGHSH, CDR2 LQKENI. The CDR3 is 15 amino acids. The CDR3 loop reads CASSPGGGRDNEQYF. In DNA, the CDR3 is TGTGCCAGCTCACCCGGCGGGGGCAGGGACAACGAGCAGTACTTC.

V is TRBV28 and J is TRBJ1-1; TRBD1 might be the D (6 bases). With 6 bases removed from V and 5 bases from J, the gap between germline ends came to 28 bases. The CDR3 runs 18 residues. Germline CDR1 and CDR2: MDHEN and SYDVKM. CDR3 sequence reads: CASSLRALLRRGKTEAFF. The CDR3 DNA reads as TGTGCCAGCAGCCTGAGAGCACTTCTCCGCAGGGGCAAAACTGAAGCTTTCTTT.

This clone was picked up a small number of times. For the CDR3, the DNA is TGTGCCAGCAGCTTCTCACAGGGTAATGAAAAACTGTTTTTT. Protein sequence: CASSFSQGNEKLFF. The rearrangement joins TRBV7-9 to TRBJ1-4; tentative D call: TRBD1 (6 bases). The CDR3 is made up of 14 amino acids. Per germline, CDR1 SEHNR and CDR2 FQNEAQ (reference sequence). Trimming pared 3 bases from V and 4 bases from J, leaving 9 bases between.

V and J are TRBV7-9 and TRBJ1-1, with D uncertain. Germline values: CDR1 SEHNR, CDR2 FQNEAQ (reference sequence). The CDR3 consists of 13 residues. The germline V and J ends were trimmed by 2 bases and 3 bases, with 7 bases remaining between them. The CDR3: CASSLIEDTEAFF. CDR3 sequence (DNA): TGTGCCAGCAGCTTAATTGAGGACACTGAAGCTTTCTTT.

The V gene is TRBV30, the J gene TRBJ1-3; 8 bases map to TRBD1. The junction had 8 bases not matched to a gene; V was cut back by 5 bases and J by 5 bases. Germline V CDR1 and CDR2: GTSNPN, SVGIG (reference sequence). The CDR3 consists of 14 residues. The chain's CDR3 is CAWVIRTGRNTIYF. In nucleotides, the CDR3 is TGTGCCTGGGTAATCAGGACAGGGCGAAACACCATATATTTT. Full variable domain (missing parts from reference TRBV30 and TRBJ1-3): SQTIHQWPATLVQPVGSPLSLECTVEGTSNPNLYWYRQAAGRGLQLLFYSVGIGQISSEVPQNLSASRPQDRQFILSSKKLLLSDSGFYLCAWVIRTGRNTIYFGEGSWLTVV.